This TCR beta chain was recovered during a study of T cell changes during pregnancy in multiple sclerosis. The assay was immunoSEQ multiplex PCR, and TCRdb's table has in-frame clones only and misses some. The sample contains 70,000 to 100,000 clones, 93% of which appear only once. Trimming stripped 4 bases from V and 4 bases from J, with 7 bases between. Germline loops: CDR1 SNHLY, CDR2 FYNNEI. This CDR3 has 13 residues. The source was peripheral blood, collected in the third trimester of pregnancy. The V and J genes are TRBV2 and TRBJ2-2; weak D call: TRBD2 (5 bases). The TCR originated in a female donor in good health, enrolled as a control in a pregnancy study. The CDR3 DNA reads TGTGCCAGCAGTGTAGAGGGCACCGGGGAGCTGTTTTTT. Protein product: CASSVEGTGELFF.